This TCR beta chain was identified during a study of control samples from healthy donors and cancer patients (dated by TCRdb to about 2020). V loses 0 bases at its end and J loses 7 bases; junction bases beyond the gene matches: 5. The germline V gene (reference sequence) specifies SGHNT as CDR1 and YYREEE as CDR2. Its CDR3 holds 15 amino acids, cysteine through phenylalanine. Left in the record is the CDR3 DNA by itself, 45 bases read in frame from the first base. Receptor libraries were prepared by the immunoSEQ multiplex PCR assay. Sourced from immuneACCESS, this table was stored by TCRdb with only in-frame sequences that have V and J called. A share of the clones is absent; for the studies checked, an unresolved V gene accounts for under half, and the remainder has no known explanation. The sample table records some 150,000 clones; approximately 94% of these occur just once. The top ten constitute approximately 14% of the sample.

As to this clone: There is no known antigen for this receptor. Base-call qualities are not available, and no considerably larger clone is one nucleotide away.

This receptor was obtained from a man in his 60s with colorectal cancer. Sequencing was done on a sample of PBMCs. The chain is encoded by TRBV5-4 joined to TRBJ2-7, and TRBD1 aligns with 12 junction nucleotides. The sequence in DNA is TGTGCCAGCAGCTTGGGGGGACAGGGGGCGTGGGAGCAGTACTTC. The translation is CASSLGGQGAWEQYF.